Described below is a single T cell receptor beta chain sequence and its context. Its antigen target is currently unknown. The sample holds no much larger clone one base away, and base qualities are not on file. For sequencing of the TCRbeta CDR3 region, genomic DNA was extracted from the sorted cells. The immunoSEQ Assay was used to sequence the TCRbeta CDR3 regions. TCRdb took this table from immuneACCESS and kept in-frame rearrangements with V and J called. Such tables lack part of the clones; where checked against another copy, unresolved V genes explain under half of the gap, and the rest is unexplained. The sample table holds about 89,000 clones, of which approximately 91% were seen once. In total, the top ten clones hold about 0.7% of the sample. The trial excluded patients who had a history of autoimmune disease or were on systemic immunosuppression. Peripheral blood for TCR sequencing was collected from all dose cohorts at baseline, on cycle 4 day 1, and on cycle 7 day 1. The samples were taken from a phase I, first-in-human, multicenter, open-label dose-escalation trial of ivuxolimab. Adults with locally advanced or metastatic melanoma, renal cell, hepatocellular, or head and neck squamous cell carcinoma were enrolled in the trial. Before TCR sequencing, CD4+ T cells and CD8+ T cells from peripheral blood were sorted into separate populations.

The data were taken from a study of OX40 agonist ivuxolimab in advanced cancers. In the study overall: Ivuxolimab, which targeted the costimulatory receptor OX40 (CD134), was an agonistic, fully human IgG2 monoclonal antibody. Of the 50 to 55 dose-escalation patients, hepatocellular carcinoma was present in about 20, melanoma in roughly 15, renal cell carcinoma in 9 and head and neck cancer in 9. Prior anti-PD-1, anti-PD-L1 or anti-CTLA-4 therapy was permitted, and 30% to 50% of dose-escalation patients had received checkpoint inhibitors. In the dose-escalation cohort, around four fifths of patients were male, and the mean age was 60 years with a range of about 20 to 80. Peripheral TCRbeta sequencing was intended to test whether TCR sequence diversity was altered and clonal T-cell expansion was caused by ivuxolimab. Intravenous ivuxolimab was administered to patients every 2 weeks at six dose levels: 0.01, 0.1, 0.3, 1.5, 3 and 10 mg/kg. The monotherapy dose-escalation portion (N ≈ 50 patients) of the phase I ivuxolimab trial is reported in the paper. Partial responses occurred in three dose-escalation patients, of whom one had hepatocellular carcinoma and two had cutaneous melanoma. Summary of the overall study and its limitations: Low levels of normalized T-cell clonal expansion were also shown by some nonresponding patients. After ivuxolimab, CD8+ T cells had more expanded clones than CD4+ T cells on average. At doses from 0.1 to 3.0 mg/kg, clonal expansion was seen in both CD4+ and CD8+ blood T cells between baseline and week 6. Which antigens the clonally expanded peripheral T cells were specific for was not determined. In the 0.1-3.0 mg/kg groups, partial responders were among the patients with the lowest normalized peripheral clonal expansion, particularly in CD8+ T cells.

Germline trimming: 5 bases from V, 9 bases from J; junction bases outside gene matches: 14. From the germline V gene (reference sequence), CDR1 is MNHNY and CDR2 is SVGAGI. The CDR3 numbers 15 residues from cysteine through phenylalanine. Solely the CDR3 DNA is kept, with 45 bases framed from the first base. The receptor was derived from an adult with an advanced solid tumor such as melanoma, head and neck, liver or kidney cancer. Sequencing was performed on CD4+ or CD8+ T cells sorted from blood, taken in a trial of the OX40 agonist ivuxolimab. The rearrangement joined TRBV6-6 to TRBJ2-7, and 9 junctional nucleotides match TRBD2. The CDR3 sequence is CASSLSGSRLEGQYF. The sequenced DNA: TGTGCCAGCAGTCTTAGCGGGAGTAGGCTCGAAGGGCAGTACTTC.